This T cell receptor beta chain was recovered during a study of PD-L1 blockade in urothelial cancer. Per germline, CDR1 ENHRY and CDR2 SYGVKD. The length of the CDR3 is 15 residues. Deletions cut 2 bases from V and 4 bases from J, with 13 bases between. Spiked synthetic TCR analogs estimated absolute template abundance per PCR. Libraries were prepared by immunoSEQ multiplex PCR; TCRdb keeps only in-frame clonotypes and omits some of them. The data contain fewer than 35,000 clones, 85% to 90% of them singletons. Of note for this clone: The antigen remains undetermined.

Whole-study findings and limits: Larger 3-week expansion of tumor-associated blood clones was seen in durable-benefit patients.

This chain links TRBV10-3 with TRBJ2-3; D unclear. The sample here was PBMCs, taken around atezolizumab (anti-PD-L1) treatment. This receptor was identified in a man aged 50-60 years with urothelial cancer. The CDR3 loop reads CAISETIVRPDTQYF. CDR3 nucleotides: TGTGCCATCAGTGAGACAATCGTTCGCCCAGATACGCAGTATTTT.